Listed here are 26 T cell receptor beta chains from one sample, sequenced in a study of cytotoxic CD8 clonotypes in ibrutinib-treated CLL. Some clones are missing from TCRdb's copy, which holds only in-frame ones; the method was immunoSEQ multiplex PCR. The data show about 29,000 clones, with 65% to 90% seen just once and 8% held by the top ten. The specimen was PBMCs, collected after 24 months of ibrutinib treatment. These receptor sequences come from a human donor with chronic lymphocytic leukemia.

The chain employs TRBV7-9 and TRBJ2-7, with 7 bases identical to TRBD1. The CDR3 contains 15 residues. The trim removed 2 bases at V and 2 bases at J, leaving 6 bases unmatched. Germline lookup yields CDR1 SEHNR and CDR2 FQNEAQ (reference sequence). The CDR3 loop is CASSLKSGGTYEQYF. As DNA, the CDR3 is TGTGCCAGCAGCTTAAAGTCAGGGGGAACCTACGAGCAGTACTTC.

This clone was seen just once. The chain has TRBV28 and TRBJ1-1; D is unresolved. This CDR3 comprises 14 residues. Germline V lookup: CDR1 MDHEN, CDR2 SYDVKM. V lost 5 bases and J lost 1, with 11 bases in between. For the CDR3, the DNA is TGTGCCAGCAGTCTTAGACGGAAGAACACTGAAGCTTTCTTT. This encodes CASSLRRKNTEAFF.

The chain recombines TRBV19 with TRBJ1-1; TRBD1 is a possible D gene (5 bases). The CDR3 contains 13 residues. Trimming removed 2 bases from V and 6 bases from J, with 10 bases in between. The germline gives CDR1 LNHDA, CDR2 SQIVND (reference sequence). CDR3 protein: CASSINWGSEAFF. The CDR3 DNA follows: TGTGCCAGTAGTATAAATTGGGGGTCTGAAGCTTTCTTT. Full variable domain (rest looked up from reference TRBV19 and TRBJ1-1): DGGITQSPKYLFRKEGQNVTLSCEQNLNHDAMYWYRQDPGQGLRLIYYSQIVNDFQKGDIAEGYSVSREKKESFPLTVTSAQKNPTAFYLCASSINWGSEAFFGQGTRLTVV.

V usage is TRBV11-2 and J usage is TRBJ2-3; D is ambiguous. Trimming took 5 bases from V and 2 from J, leaving 11 bases between them. The CDR3 consists of 14 residues. CDR1 and CDR2 from the germline V gene are SGHAT and FQNNGV. The CDR3 protein is CASSAMAITDTQYF. The CDR3 DNA sequence: TGTGCCAGCAGCGCGATGGCGATCACAGATACGCAGTATTTT.

The CDR3 spells CASSEGLAGRSYEQYF. For the CDR3, the DNA is TGTGCCAGCAGCGAAGGACTAGCGGGGCGTTCCTACGAGCAGTACTTC. V usage is TRBV5-4 and J usage is TRBJ2-7, with 12 bases that match TRBD2. V lost 4 bases, J lost 1 base, and 6 bases stayed unmatched. Per the germline V gene, CDR1 is SGHNT and CDR2 is YYREEE (reference sequence). The CDR3 spans 16 residues.

Of note for this clone: Germline is not matched at one junction end, which may reflect a read error. In the same sample, other DNA sequences code for this CDR3. The chain couples TRBV7-3 to TRBJ2-3, with a tentative D call TRBD2 (5 bases). This CDR3 has 15 residues. CDR1 is SGHTA, CDR2 FQGTGA, per germline. The CDR3 bases are TGTGCCAGCAGCCCCGTTGGAGGTAGCGCAGATACGCAATATTTT. Protein sequence: CASSPVGGSADTQYF.

The rearrangement uses TRBV5-1 and TRBJ1-1; TRBD1 matches at 7 bases. Germline V gives CDR1 SGHRS, CDR2 YFSETQ. The CDR3 consists of 15 residues. The V and J ends lost 4 bases and 3 bases, in that order; junction bases with no gene match: 9. Here the CDR3 reads CASSEPAQGDTEAFF. Here the CDR3 DNA reads TGCGCCAGCAGCGAGCCGGCGCAGGGGGACACTGAAGCTTTCTTT.

The V call is TRBV29-1, the J call TRBJ2-5, with D perhaps TRBD2 (6 bases). The V gene lost 5 bases and the J gene lost 2 bases, with 12 bases spanning the gap. Per the germline V gene, CDR1 is SQVTM and CDR2 is ANQGSEA. There are 13 residues in the CDR3. The CDR3 region has the DNA TGCAGCGTTTGGGGGGTGGGGCAAGAGACCCAGTACTTC. It translates to CSVWGVGQETQYF.

The gene calls are TRBV7-2 and TRBJ2-5; 9 bases agree with TRBD1. V lost 1 base, J lost 5 bases, and 5 bases stayed unmatched. The CDR3 is made up of 15 amino acids. Per germline, CDR1 SGHTA and CDR2 FQGNSA. The CDR3 nucleotides are TGTGCCAGCAGCTTAGTTACAGGGGGCACGGAGACCCAGTACTTC. Its translation is CASSLVTGGTETQYF.

This clone was counted only a few times. The chain combines TRBV5-1 with TRBJ1-4, with D maybe TRBD1 (5 bases). The germline gives CDR1 SGHRS, CDR2 YFSETQ. V was pared by 0 bases and J by 3 bases, with 15 bases between. This CDR3 comprises 17 residues. The CDR3 DNA follows: TGCGCCAGCAGCTTGGCCCGCCTGGGGGGGGCTAATGAAAAACTGTTTTTT. This gives the protein CASSLARLGGANEKLFF.

The CDR3 nucleotides read TGCGCCAGCAGCCCCCAGGGTGGGAGCGGGGGGGCGAATGAGCAGTTCTTC. This codes for CASSPQGGSGGANEQFF. This chain links TRBV4-1 with TRBJ2-1, with 10 bases fitting TRBD2. This CDR3 has 17 amino acids. Germline CDR1 and CDR2: MGHRA and YSYEKL. Germline trimming cut 4 bases from V and 7 bases from J; bases unmatched to any gene: 13.

J is TRBJ2-5 and V is TRBV14; TRBD2 aligns across 12 bases. The germline V gene has CDR1 SGHDN and CDR2 FVKESK. V shed 4 bases and J 5 bases; nucleotides not matched to a gene: 5. This CDR3 is 15 amino acids long. The CDR3 loop is CASSRWTSGAETQYF. The CDR3, as DNA: TGTGCCAGCAGCCGGTGGACTAGCGGGGCGGAGACCCAGTACTTC.

The rearrangement uses TRBV5-4 and TRBJ2-7; 10 bases align to TRBD1. The CDR3 runs to 14 residues. Germline V lookup: CDR1 SGHNT, CDR2 YYREEE (reference sequence). V lost 4 bases and J lost 2; bases outside the gene matches: 3. CDR3 sequence (DNA): TGTGCCAGCAGCCGTGGACAGGGGGCCTACGAGCAGTACTTC. Protein product: CASSRGQGAYEQYF.

V is TRBV9 and J is TRBJ1-2; D is ambiguous. Trimming took 4 bases from V and 0 from J, leaving 10 bases between them. Per germline, CDR1 SGDLS and CDR2 YYNGEE. The CDR3 sequence is 14 residues long. The CDR3 region is CASSSRQANYGYTF. In DNA, the CDR3 is TGTGCCAGCAGCTCTCGTCAGGCTAACTATGGCTACACCTTC.

V and J are TRBV7-9 and TRBJ2-7; 12 bases are shared with TRBD2. Germline V lookup: CDR1 SEHNR, CDR2 FQNEAQ (reference sequence). V lost 1 base, J lost 7 bases, and 11 bases stayed unmatched. This CDR3 is built from 17 residues. The CDR3 sequence: CASSLGPLLAGGREQYF. CDR3 sequence (DNA): TGTGCCAGCAGCTTAGGTCCCTTACTAGCGGGGGGTCGGGAGCAGTACTTC.

This chain joins TRBV18 and TRBJ2-3; no definite D call. V lost 10 bases, J lost 4 bases, and 15 bases lay in between. CDR3 length: 13 residues. Germline V gives CDR1 KGHSH, CDR2 LQKENI. CDR3 bases: TGTGCCACCCTTCCCCCCACCCCAGATACGCAGTATTTT. Translating it yields CATLPPTPDTQYF.

CDR3 coding DNA: TGCGCCAGCGCGCCCGGGGGCACAGATACGCAGTATTTT. Translation: CASAPGGTDTQYF. V and J are TRBV5-1 and TRBJ2-3, with a tentative D call TRBD2 (5 bases). CDR3 length: 13 residues. V was pared by 7 bases and J by 1 base, with 10 bases between. Germline CDR1 and CDR2: SGHRS and YFSETQ.

In its sample, this clone was seen once. The chain combines TRBV5-4 with TRBJ2-1, with unresolved D. CDR1 and CDR2 from the germline V gene are SGHNT and YYREEE (reference sequence). This CDR3 has 13 residues. With 0 bases removed from V and 5 bases from J, the gap between germline ends came to 6 bases. The CDR3 nucleotides are TGTGCCAGCAGCTTGGGGTCAAACAATGAGCAGTTCTTC. Residues: CASSLGSNNEQFF. Supplemented by reference TRBV5-4 and TRBJ2-1, the full variable domain reads ETGVTQSPTHLIKTRGQQVTLRCSSQSGHNTVSWYQQALGQGPQFIFQYYREEENGRGNFPPRFSGLQFPNYSSELNVNALELDDSALYLCASSLGSNNEQFFGPGTRLTVL.

This clone was seen a few times. This chain uses TRBV11-3 with TRBJ2-3; 7 nucleotides line up with TRBD2. This CDR3 contains 12 residues. From germline, CDR1 is SGHNT and CDR2 YENEEA. The junction had 4 bases not matched to a gene; V was cut back by 3 bases and J by 10 bases. In nucleotides, the CDR3 is TGTGCCAGCAGCTTGGGACTATCGGCGCAGTATTTT. Protein sequence: CASSLGLSAQYF.

J is TRBJ2-5 and V is TRBV7-8; the D gene could be TRBD1 or TRBD2 (5 bases each). Trimming stripped 5 bases from V and 5 bases from J, with 12 bases between. Germline assignment: CDR1 SGHVS and CDR2 FQNEAQ. The CDR3 has 13 residues. In nucleotides, the CDR3 is TGTGCCAGCAGCCCCCTGGGGACGGAGACCCAGTACTTC. Its protein is CASSPLGTETQYF.

This chain links TRBV7-9 with TRBJ1-3, with no clear D. From germline, CDR1 is SEHNR and CDR2 FQNEAQ (reference sequence). The length of the CDR3 is 14 residues. V lost 6 bases to trimming and J lost 2 bases, with 11 bases between them. The CDR3 DNA follows: TGTGCCAGCAGTGTACGGGATACTGGAAACACCATATATTTT. Its translation is CASSVRDTGNTIYF.

The chain joins TRBV28 to TRBJ1-5, with no clear D. CDR1 and CDR2 from the germline V gene are MDHEN and SYDVKM. The ends were cut back, 6 bases at V and 3 bases at J, with 21 bases in the middle. CDR3 length: 17 amino acids. Here the CDR3 reads CASSPPRDWVTNQPQHF. As DNA, the CDR3 is TGTGCCAGCAGCCCCCCCCGTGATTGGGTTACCAATCAGCCCCAGCATTTT.

V usage is TRBV7-8 and J usage is TRBJ1-1; D might be TRBD1 (6 bases). Trimming stripped 5 bases from V and 3 bases from J, with 13 bases between. The CDR3 has 14 residues. Germline V gives CDR1 SGHVS, CDR2 FQNEAQ. The CDR3 loop reads CASSPEGEDTEAFF. The CDR3, as DNA: TGTGCCAGCAGCCCCGAGGGGGAGGACACTGAAGCTTTCTTT.

The V gene is TRBV5-1, the J gene TRBJ2-2; TRBD2 is a possible D gene (5 bases). CDR3 size: 14 residues. V was clipped by 4 bases and J by 4 bases, with 11 bases between them. Looked up from germline, CDR1 is SGHRS and CDR2 is YFSETQ. DNA of the CDR3: TGCGCCAGCAGCCCGGGATCACTCACCGGGGAGCTGTTTTTT. Protein product: CASSPGSLTGELFF.

The chain couples TRBV5-1 to TRBJ2-3, with D unclear. Germline CDR1 reads SGHRS; CDR2 reads YFSETQ. V was shortened by 5 bases and J by 0 bases, with 19 bases between the two germline ends. The CDR3 loop spans 17 amino acids. CDR3 protein: CASSPGRIGPSTDTQYF. CDR3 nucleotide sequence: TGCGCCAGCAGTCCGGGTAGAATAGGACCTAGCACAGATACGCAGTATTTT. The full variable domain, completed using reference TRBV5-1 and TRBJ2-3, is KAGVTQTPRYLIKTRGQQVTLSCSPISGHRSVSWYQQTPGQGLQFLFEYFSETQRNKGNFPGRFSGRQFSNSRSEMNVSTLELGDSALYLCASSPGRIGPSTDTQYFGPGTRLTVL.

V gene TRBV12-5 combines with J gene TRBJ2-1, with 8 bases aligning to TRBD2. The germline V gene encodes CDR1 LGHNT and CDR2 FRNRAP. This CDR3 is built from 15 residues. V dropped 3 bases and J dropped 8; count of bases not matched to a gene: 9. CDR3 bases: TGTGCTAGTGGTTTCGGGCGGGGGGCCCCGGATGAGCAGTTCTTC. It translates to CASGFGRGAPDEQFF.